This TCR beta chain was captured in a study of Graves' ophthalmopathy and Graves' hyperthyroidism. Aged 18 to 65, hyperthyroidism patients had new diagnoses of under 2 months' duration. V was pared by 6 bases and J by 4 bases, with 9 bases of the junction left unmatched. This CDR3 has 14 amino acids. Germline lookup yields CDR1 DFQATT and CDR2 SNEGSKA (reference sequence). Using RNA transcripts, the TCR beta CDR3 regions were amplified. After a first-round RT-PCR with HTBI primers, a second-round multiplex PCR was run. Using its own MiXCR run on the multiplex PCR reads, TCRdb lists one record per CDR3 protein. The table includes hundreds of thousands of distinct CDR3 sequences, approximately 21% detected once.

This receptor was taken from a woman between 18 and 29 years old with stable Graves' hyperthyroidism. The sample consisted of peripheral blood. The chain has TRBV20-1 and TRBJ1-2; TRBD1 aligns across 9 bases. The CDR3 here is CSANRDRASYGYTF. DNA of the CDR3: TGCAGTGCCAATCGGGACAGGGCGTCCTATGGCTACACCTTC.